Below, 30 T cell receptor beta chains from the same sample are listed, as sequenced in a study of T cells after yellow fever vaccination. One entry per CDR3 protein, called by TCRdb with MiXCR from the 5' RACE reads. The data show fewer than 20,000 distinct CDR3 sequences, about 4.1% seen once. The material was PBMCs, either bulk or a sorted T-cell subset (CD4+, CD8+, memory, or dextramer-sorted; not recorded which), obtained 15 days after the yellow fever booster vaccination. These receptor sequences come from a man aged 25 to 45 who received the YFV17D yellow fever vaccine.

This clonotype was counted ten times or more. The genes are TRBV7-6 and TRBJ2-1; 7 bases line up with TRBD2. V lost 3 bases, J lost 5 bases, and 10 bases stayed unmatched. The CDR3 has 16 amino acids. Germline CDR1 is SGHVS and CDR2 is FNYEAQ. CDR3: CASSLSPSGNNNEQFF. The CDR3 region has the DNA TGTGCCAGCAGCTTGAGCCCTAGCGGAAACAACAATGAGCAGTTCTTC.

This clonotype was seen ten or more times. V is TRBV11-2 and J is TRBJ2-7; 9 bases line up with TRBD1. The trim removed 4 bases at V and 7 bases at J, leaving 11 bases unmatched. CDR3 length: 15 residues. Germline CDR1 SGHAT, CDR2 FQNNGV. CDR3: CASSSSGTGLGEQYF. The CDR3 region has the DNA TGTGCCAGCAGCTCGTCCGGGACAGGGTTGGGGGAGCAGTACTTC. Drawing the rest from reference TRBV11-2 and TRBJ2-7, the complete variable domain is EAGVAQSPRYKIIEKRQSVAFWCNPISGHATLYWYQQILGQGPKLLIQFQNNGVVDDSQLPKDRFSAERLKGVDSTLKIQPAKLEDSAVYLCASSSSGTGLGEQYFGPGTRLTVT.

Ten or more counts support this clonotype. As DNA, the CDR3 is TGCAGTGGATATGGGTCGGTTGCGGGAGAGCTCGTGGCCCAGTACTTC. Protein sequence: CSGYGSVAGELVAQYF. V and J are TRBV20-1 and TRBJ2-5, with 7 bases that match TRBD2. Germline lookup yields CDR1 DFQATT and CDR2 SNEGSKA (reference sequence). This CDR3 region has 16 residues. V was clipped by 7 bases and J by 9 bases; unmatched bases: 23.

This clonotype was detected ten times or more. The chain has TRBV29-1 and TRBJ2-7; D gene ambiguous. This CDR3 spans 11 amino acids. V was shortened by 8 bases and J by 3 bases, with 11 bases between the two germline ends. Germline values: CDR1 SQVTM, CDR2 ANQGSEA. The CDR3 sequence: CSPLRVYEQYF. Written as DNA, the CDR3 is TGCAGCCCTCTAAGAGTCTACGAGCAGTACTTC.

This clonotype has a count of ten or more. The V call is TRBV15, the J call TRBJ2-3, with TRBD1 identical over 8 bases. In germline, CDR1 is LNHNV, CDR2 YYDKDF (reference sequence). Trimming at V came to 5 bases and at J to 4 bases, leaving 2 bases not matched to a gene. The CDR3 runs to 13 residues. The DNA for the CDR3 is TGTGCCACCAGCCGGACAGGGTCAGATACGCAGTATTTT. This translates into CATSRTGSDTQYF.

This clonotype was detected many times. This chain uses TRBV20-1 with TRBJ1-2; tentatively, D is TRBD1 (5 bases). Per germline, CDR1 DFQATT and CDR2 SNEGSKA (reference sequence). V lost 4 bases and J lost 8, with 8 bases in between. The CDR3 loop spans 10 amino acids. CDR3 amino acids: CSAKGYGYTF. The CDR3 DNA reads as TGCAGTGCTAAGGGGTACGGCTACACCTTC.

This clonotype was recorded at least ten times. The gene calls are TRBV12-3 or TRBV12-4 and TRBJ1-1; maybe TRBD1 (5 bases). The CDR3 extends over 13 amino acids. Trimming left V 6 bases short and J 3 bases short, with 11 bases between. CDR3 amino acids: CASSLWGYTEAFF. The CDR3 coding sequence is TGTGCCAGCAGCCTATGGGGGTACACTGAAGCTTTCTTT.

This clonotype occurred many times. The chain carries TRBV7-6 and TRBJ2-1; 13 positions agree with TRBD2. The V segment lost 3 bases and the J segment 2 bases; nucleotides outside the gene matches: 4. Germline V gene lookup returns CDR1 SGHVS and CDR2 FNYEAQ. The CDR3 covers 17 residues. This chain's CDR3 is CASSFSTSGRTYNEQFF. The DNA of the CDR3 is TGTGCCAGCAGCTTCTCGACTAGCGGGAGGACCTACAATGAGCAGTTCTTC.

This clonotype was seen at least ten times. The V call is TRBV11-2, the J call TRBJ1-5; the D is unclear. Trimming took off 3 bases at V and 4 bases at J, with 22 bases between the two ends. The CDR3 is made up of 18 amino acids. Germline V CDR1 and CDR2: SGHAT, FQNNGV. CDR3 in amino acids: CASSFPTKDSRLNQPQHF. The CDR3 region has the DNA TGTGCCAGCAGCTTTCCAACAAAAGATTCCAGACTAAATCAGCCCCAGCATTTT.

This clonotype was seen at least ten times. CDR3 sequence (DNA): TGTGCCAGCAGTTTAGGAGGTACCCCCGAAGCTTTCTTT. Amino acids: CASSLGGTPEAFF. The chain has TRBV12-3 or TRBV12-4 and TRBJ1-1; D uncertain. Deletions cut 1 base from V and 8 bases from J, with 11 bases between. This CDR3 is 13 amino acids long.

This clonotype was observed many times. The chain recombines TRBV6-1 with TRBJ2-7; 7 nucleotides align to TRBD2. This CDR3 has 15 residues. Losses at the gene ends were 6 bases for V and 2 bases for J; bases not matched to a gene: 10. CDR1 and CDR2 (germline): MNHNS, SASEGT. CDR3: CASRIFGRGAYEQYF. The DNA of the CDR3 is TGTGCCAGCAGAATATTTGGCCGGGGGGCCTACGAGCAGTACTTC.

This clonotype was counted many times. V and J are TRBV20-1 and TRBJ2-7, with no clear D. This CDR3 spans 15 amino acids. The germline V and J ends were trimmed by 0 bases and 0 bases, with 12 bases remaining between them. Germline lookup yields CDR1 DFQATT and CDR2 SNEGSKA (reference sequence). The CDR3 spells CSARDRQQSSYEQYF. CDR3 in DNA: TGCAGTGCTAGAGATCGGCAGCAAAGCTCCTACGAGCAGTACTTC.

This clonotype was detected many times. The J gene is TRBJ1-3, the V gene TRBV15, with a possible D match to TRBD1 (5 bases). Per germline, CDR1 LNHNV and CDR2 YYDKDF (reference sequence). V lost 0 bases to trimming and J lost 0 bases, with 9 bases between them. The CDR3 has 16 amino acids. The CDR3 region has the DNA TGTGCCACCAGCAGAGAGGGGCCTCTCTCTGGAAACACCATATATTTT. Translating it yields CATSREGPLSGNTIYF.

In its sample, this clonotype was seen many times. The chain recombines TRBV5-1 with TRBJ2-7; TRBD2 matches at 8 bases. From germline, CDR1 is SGHRS and CDR2 YFSETQ. Trimming took 1 base from V and 3 from J; bases not matched to a gene: 3. This CDR3 comprises 14 residues. The CDR3 protein is CASSLISGNYEQYF. As DNA, the CDR3 is TGCGCCAGCAGCTTGATTAGCGGGAACTACGAGCAGTACTTC.

V is TRBV29-1 and J is TRBJ2-7, with TRBD1 matching over 7 bases. The ends lost 5 bases at V and 3 bases at J; junction bases unmatched: 7. This CDR3 has 13 amino acids. Per germline, CDR1 SQVTM and CDR2 ANQGSEA. The CDR3 DNA sequence: TGCAGCGTTACCTCTCGACAGGGCTACGAGCAGTACTTC. This gives the protein CSVTSRQGYEQYF.

This clonotype was picked up many times. The chain carries TRBV5-1 and TRBJ2-5; 7 nucleotides line up with TRBD2. Losses at the gene ends were 2 bases for V and 2 bases for J; bases not matched to a gene: 6. This CDR3 region has 15 residues. Germline lookup yields CDR1 SGHRS and CDR2 YFSETQ. The CDR3 here is CASSFFAGVQETQYF. Here the CDR3 DNA reads TGCGCCAGCAGCTTTTTCGCGGGAGTGCAAGAGACCCAGTACTTC. Full variable domain (remainder filled in from reference TRBV5-1 and TRBJ2-5): KAGVTQTPRYLIKTRGQQVTLSCSPISGHRSVSWYQQTPGQGLQFLFEYFSETQRNKGNFPGRFSGRQFSNSRSEMNVSTLELGDSALYLCASSFFAGVQETQYFGPGTRLLVL.

This clonotype was recorded many times. This chain connects TRBV5-1 to TRBJ2-7; D may match TRBD1 or TRBD2 (6 bases each). The V end lost 0 bases, the J end lost 7 bases, and 29 bases lay between the germline ends. CDR3 length: 19 residues. Germline CDR1 and CDR2: SGHRS and YFSETQ. This CDR3 reads CASSLGLLSSSGASEEQYF. CDR3 nucleotides: TGCGCCAGCAGCTTGGGCCTCCTTTCCTCTTCGGGGGCTTCGGAGGAGCAGTACTTC.

This clonotype was seen ten or more times. The chain is built from TRBV6-5 and TRBJ2-3; no clear D. The CDR3 length is 14 residues. In germline, CDR1 is MNHEY, CDR2 SVGAGI. Trimming removed 6 bases from V and 2 bases from J, with 12 bases in between. CDR3 nucleotide sequence: TGTGCCAGCAGGTCTACAGTAACCACAGATACGCAGTATTTT. It codes for CASRSTVTTDTQYF.

This clonotype is medium-sized. The V gene is TRBV7-2, the J gene TRBJ2-5; 7 bases match TRBD1. The CDR3 has 15 amino acids. Germline lookup yields CDR1 SGHTA and CDR2 FQGNSA. Trimming cost V 5 bases and J 5 bases; bases outside gene matches: 11. The CDR3 nucleotides are TGTGCCAGCAGCCTTATGACAGGGAACGGCGAGACCCAGTACTTC. Translation gives CASSLMTGNGETQYF.

This clonotype has at least ten counts. CDR3 protein: CSGVTSGVYNEQFF. DNA of the CDR3: TGCAGTGGTGTGACTAGCGGGGTTTACAATGAGCAGTTCTTC. The chain uses TRBV20-1 and TRBJ2-1; 11 bases map to TRBD2. The length of the CDR3 is 14 residues. The junction had 6 bases not matched to a gene; V was cut back by 7 bases and J by 4 bases. CDR1 is DFQATT and CDR2 is SNEGSKA in the germline V gene (reference sequence).

This clonotype was seen many times. V gene TRBV20-1 combines with J gene TRBJ1-5; D uncertain. Looked up from germline, CDR1 is DFQATT and CDR2 is SNEGSKA (reference sequence). This CDR3 comprises 13 residues. V gave up 6 bases and J gave up 1 base, with 10 bases separating them. CDR3 sequence reads: CSARYRSNQPQHF. The DNA for the CDR3 is TGCAGTGCCCGGTACCGGAGCAATCAGCCCCAGCATTTT.

Ten or more counts support this clonotype. The gene calls are TRBV24-1 and TRBJ2-3, with 12 bases fitting TRBD1. Germline trimming cut 4 bases from V and 4 bases from J; bases unmatched to any gene: 14. Germline assignment: CDR1 KGHDR and CDR2 SFDVKD. The CDR3 extends over 19 amino acids. CDR3 nucleotide sequence: TGTGCCACCAGTGACCCTGGGACAGGGGGCCCACTGCCTTCAGATACGCAGTATTTT. Translated, it gives CATSDPGTGGPLPSDTQYF.

This clonotype came up many times. The V call is TRBV7-2, the J call TRBJ2-7; 13 bases map to TRBD2. Losses at the gene ends were 7 bases for V and 1 base for J; bases not matched to a gene: 13. Germline V gives CDR1 SGHTA, CDR2 FQGNSA. This CDR3 has 18 residues. CDR3 in amino acids: CASKHLQGTSGNSYEQYF. The CDR3 DNA reads as TGTGCCAGCAAGCATTTACAGGGGACTAGCGGGAATTCCTACGAGCAGTACTTC. The full variable domain, its missing parts supplied by reference TRBV7-2 and TRBJ2-7, is GAGVSQSPSNKVTEKGKDVELRCDPISGHTALYWYRQSLGQGLEFLIYFQGNSAPDKSGLPSDRFSAERTGGSVSTLTIQRTQQEDSAVYLCASKHLQGTSGNSYEQYFGPGTRLTVT.

This clonotype has ten or more counts. The chain is built from TRBV20-1 and TRBJ1-2; D gene ambiguous. The CDR3 is made up of 16 amino acids. The V and J ends lost 5 bases and 1 base respectively, with 20 bases between them. Germline V gene data show CDR1 as DFQATT and CDR2 as SNEGSKA (reference sequence). The CDR3 loop reads CSAPSQDGRNNYGYTF. CDR3 nucleotides: TGCAGTGCTCCTTCCCAAGACGGCCGAAATAACTATGGCTACACCTTC.

This clonotype was detected ten times or more. No DNA is shown, since the ends of the CDR3 on it are uncertain; the CDR3 is the one TCRdb lists. This chain joins TRBV12-3 or TRBV12-4 and TRBJ2-2; TRBD2, the table's D call, lacks a check against the DNA. The CDR3 comprises 19 residues, both ends counted. The CDR3 sequence is CASSSSVGGRALGTGELFF.

This clonotype appeared many times. The chain carries TRBV7-3 and TRBJ2-6; D is perhaps TRBD2 (6 bases). The CDR3 length is 17 residues. V dropped 0 bases and J dropped 0 bases, with 9 bases sitting between them. CDR1 and CDR2 (germline): SGHTA, FQGTGA. The DNA for the CDR3 is TGTGCCAGCAGCTTAACAGGAGGGCTCTCTGGGGCCAACGTCCTGACTTTC. Translation gives CASSLTGGLSGANVLTF.

This clonotype was picked up many times. The gene calls are TRBV20-1 and TRBJ2-1; D possibly corresponds to TRBD1 (5 bases). In germline, CDR1 is DFQATT, CDR2 SNEGSKA (reference sequence). CDR3 size: 12 residues. V was pared by 0 bases and J by 10 bases, with 10 bases between. The CDR3 here is CSARDQGREQFF. Here the CDR3 DNA reads TGCAGTGCTAGAGATCAGGGAAGAGAGCAGTTCTTC.

This clonotype was detected ten times or more. The rearrangement uses TRBV12-3 or TRBV12-4 and TRBJ2-3; the match to TRBD2 covers 9 bases. This CDR3 comprises 16 residues. Trimming took 5 bases from V and 1 from J; bases not matched to a gene: 7. The CDR3 region is CASSPLIAGGTDTQYF. The CDR3 coding sequence is TGTGCCAGCAGTCCCTTAATAGCGGGAGGCACAGATACGCAGTATTTT.

This clonotype was picked up many times. The J gene is TRBJ2-5, the V gene TRBV12-3 or TRBV12-4; weak D call: TRBD2 (7 bases). Trimming cost V 5 bases and J 4 bases, with 17 bases left between them. This CDR3 has 15 residues. Written as DNA, the CDR3 is TGTGCCAGCAGTCAAGAGGGGGGAGGGGGAGAGACCCAGTACTTC. It specifies CASSQEGGGGETQYF.

This clonotype was found many times. The chain carries TRBV7-8 and TRBJ2-2; D unclear. Germline loops: CDR1 SGHVS, CDR2 FQNEAQ. The length of the CDR3 is 15 residues. V gave up 10 bases and J gave up 2 bases, with 17 bases separating them. The CDR3 coding sequence is TGTGCCATCCAAGCAGTCGCCATAAACACCGGGGAGCTGTTTTTT. It is translated as CAIQAVAINTGELFF.